This TCR beta chain was documented in a study of T cells in narcolepsy (dated by TCRdb to 2017 to 2018). At the level of the whole study: Healthy control donors were enrolled in the study alongside patients who had narcolepsy type 1 or type 2 (NT1, NT2). The study used TCR Vbeta sequencing to track clonotypes in blood and CSF while looking for autoreactive T cells in narcolepsy patients that target self-antigens of hypocretin neurons (hypocretin, TRIB2). Results the study describes overall, beyond this receptor: Patients and controls had similar numbers of sequenced blood memory CD4+ clonotypes, with averages of roughly 39,000 in patients and some 33,000 in controls. In plots comparing CSF and blood CD4+ T cell clonotypes from the same patient, HCRT-specific and TRIB2-specific autoreactive clonotypes were highlighted. According to the report, autoreactive clonotypes were detected serially in the blood of the same patients and of different patients, but not in healthy controls. Some blood memory CD4+ repertoires from patients and controls contained no sequences matching autoreactive T cell clones.

On this clone itself: Its binding antigen is unknown. Base qualities are not provided; no much larger clone lies one nucleotide away.

From the germline V gene, CDR1 is SGHDT and CDR2 is YYEEEE. Trimming takes 4 bases off V and 1 base off J; junction bases not matched to a gene: 7. The CDR3 has 15 amino acids, counting the end cysteine and phenylalanine. Of the read, only the CDR3 DNA is kept; its 45 bases are in frame from base 1. For TCR Vbeta sequencing, memory CD4+ T cells were sorted ex vivo from the peripheral blood of narcolepsy patients and healthy controls. The method behind the library was the immunoSEQ multiplex PCR assay. TCRdb obtained this table from immuneACCESS and retained in-frame rearrangements with V and J assigned. These tables miss some clones; where compared with another copy, unresolved V genes account for less than half of the shortfall, and the remainder is unexplained. The sample table contains under 40,000 clones; only one count was recorded for 83% of them. Of the sample, about 0.66% is held by the ten largest clones.

The sequence is built from TRBV5-6 and TRBJ1-1; TRBD1 lines up with 7 middle nucleotides. The sequencing input was memory (CD45RA-) CD4+ T cells from blood. Sample cell subset or site, as interpreted from the label and publication: memory T cells sorted ex vivo from peripheral blood. The clonotype was recovered from a human donor in good health. This receptor has the CDR3 CASSTGTVQNTEAFF. The DNA is TGTGCCAGCAGCACCGGGACAGTTCAGAACACTGAAGCTTTCTTT.